Below are 21 T cell receptor beta chains sequenced from a single sample in a study of blood T cell repertoires in COVID-19. Profiling relied on immunoSEQ multiplex PCR, and the TCRdb table lists in-frame clones only, not all of them. The sample has roughly 70,000 clones; approximately 73% are singletons. The sequencing sample was made of peripheral blood. The receptors come from a man aged 55 to 70 with COVID-19, enrolled during active disease.

This chain connects TRBV4-1 to TRBJ2-5; D gene ambiguous. Germline CDR1 and CDR2: MGHRA and YSYEKL. The ends were cut back, 2 bases at V and 4 bases at J, with 2 bases in the middle. The CDR3 spans 11 residues. The CDR3 is CASSQLETQYF. CDR3 DNA: TGCGCCAGCAGCCAACTAGAGACCCAGTACTTC.

The gene calls are TRBV28 and TRBJ1-6, with D possibly being TRBD1 (5 bases). Germline assignment: CDR1 MDHEN and CDR2 SYDVKM. V lost 7 bases, J lost 0 bases, and 13 bases lay in between. The CDR3 sequence is 16 residues long. CDR3 nucleotide sequence: TGTGCCAGCAACTATGGGGGGAGCTCCTATAATTCACCCCTCCACTTT. Translation gives CASNYGGSSYNSPLHF.

The chain employs TRBV2 and TRBJ1-1; D is possibly TRBD1 (5 bases). CDR3 length equals 13 residues. Germline loops: CDR1 SNHLY, CDR2 FYNNEI. The V gene lost 6 bases and the J gene lost 4 bases, with 12 bases spanning the gap. Written as DNA, the CDR3 is TGTGCCAGCAGCCAACAGGATATCACTGAAGCTTTCTTT. This sequence encodes CASSQQDITEAFF.

This chain uses TRBV6-4 with TRBJ2-3; 12 nucleotides match TRBD2. The CDR3 spans 16 residues. Germline values: CDR1 MRHNA, CDR2 SNTAGT. The J segment lost 0 bases and the V segment lost 6 bases, leaving 4 bases of the junction unmatched. The CDR3 here is CASSLGLAGSTDTQYF. The CDR3 DNA reads TGTGCCAGCAGCCTAGGACTAGCGGGAAGCACAGATACGCAGTATTTT.

The J gene is TRBJ2-5, the V gene TRBV29-1; D not resolved. Per the germline V gene, CDR1 is SQVTM and CDR2 is ANQGSEA. The CDR3 contains 12 residues. Trimming stripped 6 bases from V and 5 bases from J, with 13 bases between. CDR3 in amino acids: CSVSVELETQYF. The CDR3, as DNA: TGCAGCGTGTCTGTAGAATTGGAGACCCAGTACTTC.

The chain has TRBV19 and TRBJ2-7, with no clear D. Germline loops: CDR1 LNHDA, CDR2 SQIVND (reference sequence). Trimming cost V 5 bases and J 4 bases, with 6 bases left between them. The length of the CDR3 is 11 residues. CDR3 coding DNA: TGTGCCAGTAGTGCCTATTACGAGCAGTACTTC. Its translation: CASSAYYEQYF.

This chain uses TRBV6-5 with TRBJ2-7, with D maybe TRBD2 (7 bases). Germline V gene lookup returns CDR1 MNHEY and CDR2 SVGAGI. Trimming left V 2 bases short and J 4 bases short, with 12 bases between. The CDR3 extends over 14 amino acids. In nucleotides, the CDR3 is TGTGCCAGCAGTTACGGGGGGGGCCATTACGAGCAGTACTTC. It specifies CASSYGGGHYEQYF.

This clone occurred once. J is TRBJ1-2 and V is TRBV9; TRBD1 agrees at 7 bases. Germline lookup yields CDR1 SGDLS and CDR2 YYNGEE. The junction had 1 base not matched to a gene; V was cut back by 4 bases and J by 4 bases. The CDR3 is made up of 12 amino acids. The DNA of the CDR3 is TGTGCCAGCAGCTGGGACAGCTATGGCTACACCTTC. This encodes CASSWDSYGYTF.

The rearrangement uses TRBV20-1 and TRBJ2-5; D remains unclear. Germline V lookup: CDR1 DFQATT, CDR2 SNEGSKA (reference sequence). The CDR3 extends over 9 amino acids. Trimming removed 6 bases at V and 5 bases at J, with 4 bases between. The DNA of the CDR3 is TGCAGTGCCCCGGAGACCCAGTACTTC. This codes for CSAPETQYF.

This sequence joins TRBV5-1 and TRBJ2-1, with D possibly TRBD2 on 6 matching bases. Germline lookup yields CDR1 SGHRS and CDR2 YFSETQ. V lost 0 bases, J lost 5 bases, and 12 bases lay in between. There are 15 residues in the CDR3. CDR3: CASSLGGTDDNEQFF. CDR3 bases: TGCGCCAGCAGCTTGGGCGGGACGGATGACAATGAGCAGTTCTTC.

This clone has only a few counts. The rearrangement uses TRBV28 and TRBJ1-3; D perhaps matches TRBD1 (6 bases). CDR1 is MDHEN, CDR2 SYDVKM, per germline. This CDR3 comprises 14 residues. V was shortened by 8 bases and J by 0 bases, with 11 bases between the two germline ends. In DNA form, the CDR3 reads TGTGCCAGCGGGGGGGCGAGCTCTGGAAACACCATATATTTT. It codes for CASGGASSGNTIYF.

This clone was observed a handful of times. CDR3 in amino acids: CASMVSGGSQETQYF. CDR3 DNA: TGCGCCAGCATGGTTAGCGGGGGAAGTCAAGAGACCCAGTACTTC. The chain employs TRBV5-1 and TRBJ2-5; 9 nucleotides agree with TRBD2. The CDR3 has 15 amino acids. V lost 6 bases and J lost 2; bases outside the gene matches: 8. Germline V gene lookup returns CDR1 SGHRS and CDR2 YFSETQ.

This clone was picked up a small number of times. V usage is TRBV5-6 and J usage is TRBJ2-7; weak D call: TRBD1 (6 bases). Per the germline V gene, CDR1 is SGHDT and CDR2 is YYEEEE. V gave up 2 bases and J gave up 4 bases, with 10 bases separating them. The CDR3 extends over 13 amino acids. The chain's CDR3 is CASSLQGVYEQYF. The CDR3 nucleotides read TGTGCCAGCAGCTTACAGGGAGTTTACGAGCAGTACTTC.

V is TRBV3-1 (or the pseudogene TRBV3-2) and J is TRBJ2-3; TRBD2 aligns across 9 bases. The germline V gene encodes CDR1 LGHDT and CDR2 YNNKEL (reference sequence). V shed 1 base, J shed 1 base, and the junction held 9 bases outside the gene matches. The CDR3 length is 18 residues. CDR3 in DNA: TGTGCCAGCAGCCAAGCTTTCCTAGCGGGATGGGGCACAGATACGCAGTATTTT. As protein: CASSQAFLAGWGTDTQYF.

This clone was seen only a few times. The genes are TRBV21-1 and TRBJ1-4; no DNA check was done on the table's D call, TRBD1. TRBV21-1 is tagged as a pseudogene. This CDR3 region has 15 residues. The CDR3 sequence is CASSKCRTGNEKLFF. CDR3 in DNA: TGTGCCAGCAGCAAATGTAGGACAGGTAATGAAAAACTGTTTTTT.

This clone was observed many times. V is TRBV28 and J is TRBJ1-4; maybe TRBD1 (5 bases). The V gene lost 6 bases and the J gene lost 8 bases, with 13 bases spanning the gap. The germline CDR1 and CDR2 sequences are MDHEN and SYDVKM. This CDR3 comprises 13 residues. The CDR3 loop is CASSDPGGEKLFF. In DNA form, the CDR3 reads TGTGCCAGCAGCGACCCGGGGGGGGAAAAACTGTTTTTT.

The J gene is TRBJ1-5, the V gene TRBV24-1; D remains ambiguous. The CDR3 length is 9 residues. The germline V gene encodes CDR1 KGHDR and CDR2 SFDVKD. The V gene lost 9 bases and the J gene lost 7 bases, with 3 bases spanning the gap. The CDR3 coding sequence is TGTGCCACCGGCCAGCCCCAGCATTTT. It yields the protein CATGQPQHF.

The chain combines TRBV5-1 with TRBJ2-5, with D possibly matching TRBD1 (5 bases). CDR3 length: 15 amino acids. V was cut by 0 bases and J by 5 bases, with 14 bases left in between. Germline-derived CDR1 and CDR2 are SGHRS and YFSETQ. The DNA of the CDR3 is TGCGCCAGCAGCTTGGCAAGGGCCGCAGGGGAGACCCAGTACTTC. Protein: CASSLARAAGETQYF.

The CDR3 nucleotides are TGTGCCAGCAGCCTGACAGGGGACTTTAGCAATCAGCCCCAGCATTTT. This translates into CASSLTGDFSNQPQHF. The V gene is TRBV5-6, the J gene TRBJ1-5, with 8 bases fitting TRBD1. The germline V gene has CDR1 SGHDT and CDR2 YYEEEE. V trimming: 4 bases; J trimming: 0 bases; junction bases outside the gene matches: 6. The CDR3 extends over 16 amino acids.

The chain employs TRBV7-9 and TRBJ2-5; D perhaps matches TRBD2 (5 bases). This CDR3 region has 14 residues. Germline V gene lookup returns CDR1 SEHNR and CDR2 FQNEAQ (reference sequence). V was pared by 1 base and J by 4 bases, with 10 bases between. The CDR3, as DNA: TGTGCCAGCAGCTTAGGTGGTAGCGCAGAGACCCAGTACTTC. Residues: CASSLGGSAETQYF.

The chain has TRBV28 and TRBJ1-4; D ambiguous. Germline CDR1 reads MDHEN; CDR2 reads SYDVKM. Trimming left V 2 bases short and J 8 bases short, with 12 bases between. CDR3 length equals 14 residues. DNA of the CDR3: TGTGCCAGCAGTTTACCAGGAGGAGGGGAAAAACTGTTTTTT. As protein: CASSLPGGGEKLFF. The variable domain in full, with the rest retrieved from reference TRBV28 and TRBJ1-4, is DVKVTQSSRYLVKRTGEKVFLECVQDMDHENMFWYRQDPGLGLRLIYFSYDVKMKEKGDIPEGYSVSREKKERFSLILESASTNQTSMYLCASSLPGGGEKLFFGSGTQLSVL.